This T cell receptor (beta chain) was documented in a study of blood T cell repertoires in COVID-19. Study overall: Donors in the United States, Italy and Spain gave samples during acute or convalescent COVID-19.

Clones were read by immunoSEQ multiplex PCR, and TCRdb kept only the in-frame ones, dropping some. This table has about 58,000 clones, 70% to 90% appearing once. V gave up 5 bases and J gave up 6 bases, with 16 bases separating them. The CDR3 totals 15 residues. Germline lookup yields CDR1 MNHEY and CDR2 SVGAGI. This clone has just one count. The origin of this receptor is a woman aged 55-69 years with active COVID-19. V gene TRBV6-5 combines with J gene TRBJ2-2; the D gene is possibly TRBD1 (6 bases). The sequencing input was peripheral blood. Here the CDR3 reads CASSLGGFSAGELFF. In DNA form, the CDR3 reads TGTGCCAGCAGTCTAGGGGGTTTCAGTGCCGGGGAGCTGTTTTTT.